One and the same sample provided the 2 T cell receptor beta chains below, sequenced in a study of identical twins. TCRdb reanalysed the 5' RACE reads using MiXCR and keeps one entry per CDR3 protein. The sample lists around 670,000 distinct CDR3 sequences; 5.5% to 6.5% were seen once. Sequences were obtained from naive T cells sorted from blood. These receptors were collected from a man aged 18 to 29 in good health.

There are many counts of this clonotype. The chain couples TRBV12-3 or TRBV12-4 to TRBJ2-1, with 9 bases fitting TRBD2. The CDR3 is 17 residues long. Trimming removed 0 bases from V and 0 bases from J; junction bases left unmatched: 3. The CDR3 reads CASSLARGGSSYNEQFF. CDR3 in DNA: TGTGCCAGCAGTTTAGCGCGGGGGGGAAGCTCCTACAATGAGCAGTTCTTC.

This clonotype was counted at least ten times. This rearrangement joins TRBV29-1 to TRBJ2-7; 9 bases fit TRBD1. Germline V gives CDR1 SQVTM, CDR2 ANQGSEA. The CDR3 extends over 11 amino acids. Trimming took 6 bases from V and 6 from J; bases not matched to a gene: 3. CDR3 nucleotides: TGCAGCGTCGGACAGGGGTTCGAGCAGTACTTC. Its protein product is CSVGQGFEQYF.